Listed here is a single T cell receptor beta chain. No antigen is known for it. Per-base quality was not reported, and no clone a single base away is much larger than it. The sample belongs to a study of CD8 T cells in Susac syndrome (dated by TCRdb to about 2019). Turning to the overall study: Repertoire sequencing was used to test whether CD8+ T cell activation and differentiation in Susac syndrome was antigen driven. What the work shows at the level of the full study, not this receptor alone: The TCR sequencing and HLA analysis was acknowledged to have included a relatively small number of individuals.

High-throughput TCR beta sequencing profiled peripheral blood CD8+ and CD4+ T cells from healthy donors, Susac syndrome patients and multiple sclerosis patients. The multiple sclerosis controls were treatment-naive patients whose relapsing-remitting disease, either stable or active, fulfilled the revised McDonald criteria. CD8+ TEMRA cells were enriched by FACS, while bulk CD8+ and CD4+ T cells were purified by magnetic negative isolation. Blood was collected in EDTA tubes and processed within 24 hours, with PBMCs isolated through density gradient centrifugation. PBMCs intended for TCR sequencing were cryopreserved in liquid nitrogen and thawed later in a water bath at 37 degrees C. The sorted or isolated CD4+, CD8+ and CD8+ TEMRA cells had a purity of 90% or higher. The germline V gene specifies SGHRS as CDR1 and YFSETQ as CDR2. Counted from cysteine to phenylalanine, this CDR3 has 13 amino acids. Just CDR3 DNA is preserved here, 39 bases in frame from base 1. V loses 5 bases of germline sequence and J loses 3 bases, and the interval between the two ends is 12 bases.

RNA was extracted using the RNeasy kit, and roughly 0.5 to 1 microgram was reverse transcribed with random hexamers. The immunoSEQ multiplex PCR assay, which covers 54 Vbeta and 13 Jbeta segments, was used to amplify TCR beta CDR3 regions. PCR amplification bias was corrected using a synthetic template baseline for primer optimization and computational correction. From the authors' description of their analysis: Reads were assigned to V, D and J genes according to IMGT and analyzed in immunoSEQ Analyzer, with only productive sequences retained. To calculate clonality, Shannon entropy was normalized by log2 of the number of productive unique sequences and then subtracted from one. For each patient and control, public and private clones were evaluated among the 100 most prevalent clones. Clones were defined as Susac-specific if absent from the healthy and MS cohorts, from some 1,000 published viral clones and from other ImmuneACCESS disease sequences. TCRdb redid the processing of the public reads, applying fastp at Q25 and MiXCR, and retained in-frame beta chains. Rows matching on CDR3 protein sequence are summarized as one entry with the most common DNA and genes. The V and J calls and clone size are TCRdb's, not the authors'. The sample yields 150,000 to 200,000 distinct CDR3 sequences; roughly 95% were counted once. Of the sample, about 0.1% falls within the top ten clones.

The V gene is TRBV5-1 and the J gene is TRBJ2-7; TRBD2 is a possible D gene, resting on 5 matching bases. The sequence was obtained from a human donor with multiple sclerosis. The specimen sequenced was CD4+ T cells from PBMCs. The nucleotide sequence reads as follows: TGCGCCAGCAGTCAGGACTCCTACTACGAGCAGTACTTC. It translates to CASSQDSYYEQYF.